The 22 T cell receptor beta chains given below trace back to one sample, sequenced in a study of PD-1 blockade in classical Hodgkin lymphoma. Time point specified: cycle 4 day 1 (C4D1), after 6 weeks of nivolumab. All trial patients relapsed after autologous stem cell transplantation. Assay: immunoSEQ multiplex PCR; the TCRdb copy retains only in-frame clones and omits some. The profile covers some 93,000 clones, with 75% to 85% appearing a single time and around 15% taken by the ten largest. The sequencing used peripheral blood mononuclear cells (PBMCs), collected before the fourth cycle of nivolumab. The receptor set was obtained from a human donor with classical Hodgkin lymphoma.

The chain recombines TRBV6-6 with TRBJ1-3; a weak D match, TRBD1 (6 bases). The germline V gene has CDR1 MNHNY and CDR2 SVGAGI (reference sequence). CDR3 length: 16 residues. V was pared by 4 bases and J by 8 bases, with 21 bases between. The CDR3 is CASSFGGPGPGDTIYF. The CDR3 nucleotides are TGTGCCAGCAGTTTTGGGGGGCCAGGACCTGGTGACACCATATATTTT.

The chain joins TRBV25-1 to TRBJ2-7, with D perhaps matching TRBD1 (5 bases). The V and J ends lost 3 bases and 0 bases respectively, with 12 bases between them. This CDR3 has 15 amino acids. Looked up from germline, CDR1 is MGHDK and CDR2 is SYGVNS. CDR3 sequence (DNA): TGTGCCAGCAGTGAGGGGCCGACCAGCTCCTACGAGCAGTACTTC. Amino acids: CASSEGPTSSYEQYF.

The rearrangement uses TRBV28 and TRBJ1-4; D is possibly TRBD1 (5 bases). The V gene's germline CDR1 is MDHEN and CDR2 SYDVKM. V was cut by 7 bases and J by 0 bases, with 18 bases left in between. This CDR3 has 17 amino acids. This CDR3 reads CASTPAGTAATNEKLFF. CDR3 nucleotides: TGTGCCAGCACTCCTGCCGGGACCGCCGCAACTAATGAAAAACTGTTTTTT. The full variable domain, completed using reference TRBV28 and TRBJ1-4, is DVKVTQSSRYLVKRTGEKVFLECVQDMDHENMFWYRQDPGLGLRLIYFSYDVKMKEKGDIPEGYSVSREKKERFSLILESASTNQTSMYLCASTPAGTAATNEKLFFGSGTQLSVL.

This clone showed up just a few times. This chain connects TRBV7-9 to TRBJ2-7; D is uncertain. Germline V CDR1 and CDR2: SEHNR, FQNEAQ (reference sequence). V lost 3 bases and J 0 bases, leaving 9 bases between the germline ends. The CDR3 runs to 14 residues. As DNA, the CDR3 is TGTGCCAGCAGCTTTCCGGGCAACTCCTACGAGCAGTACTTC. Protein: CASSFPGNSYEQYF.

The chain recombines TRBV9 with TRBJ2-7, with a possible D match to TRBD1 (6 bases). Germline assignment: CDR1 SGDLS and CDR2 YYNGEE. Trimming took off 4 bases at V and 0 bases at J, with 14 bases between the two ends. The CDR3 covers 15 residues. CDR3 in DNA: TGTGCCAGCAGCCCAGCCGGGACATACTCCTACGAGCAGTACTTC. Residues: CASSPAGTYSYEQYF.

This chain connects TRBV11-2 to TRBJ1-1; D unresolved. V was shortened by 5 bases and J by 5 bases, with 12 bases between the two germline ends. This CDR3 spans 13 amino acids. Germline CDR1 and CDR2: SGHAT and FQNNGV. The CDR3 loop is CASSPGRVTEAFF. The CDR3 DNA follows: TGTGCCAGCAGCCCGGGGAGGGTAACTGAAGCTTTCTTT.

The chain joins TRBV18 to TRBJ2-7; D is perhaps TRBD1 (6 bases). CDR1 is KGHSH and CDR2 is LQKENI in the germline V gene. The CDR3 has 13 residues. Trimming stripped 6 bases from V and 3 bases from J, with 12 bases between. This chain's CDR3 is CASSRDTLYEQYF. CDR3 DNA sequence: TGTGCCAGCTCCCGGGACACTCTCTACGAGCAGTACTTC. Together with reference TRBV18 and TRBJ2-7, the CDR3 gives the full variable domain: NAGVMQNPRHLVRRRGQEARLRCSPMKGHSHVYWYRQLPEEGLKFMVYLQKENIIDESGMPKERFSAEFPKEGPSILRIQQVVRGDSAAYFCASSRDTLYEQYFGPGTRLTVT.

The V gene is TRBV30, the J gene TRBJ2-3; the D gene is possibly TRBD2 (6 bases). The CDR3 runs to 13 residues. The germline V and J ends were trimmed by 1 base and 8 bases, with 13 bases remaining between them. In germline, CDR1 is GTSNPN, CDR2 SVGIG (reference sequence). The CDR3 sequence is CAWSALVGGTQYF. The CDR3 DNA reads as TGTGCCTGGAGTGCCCTCGTGGGGGGTACGCAGTATTTT.

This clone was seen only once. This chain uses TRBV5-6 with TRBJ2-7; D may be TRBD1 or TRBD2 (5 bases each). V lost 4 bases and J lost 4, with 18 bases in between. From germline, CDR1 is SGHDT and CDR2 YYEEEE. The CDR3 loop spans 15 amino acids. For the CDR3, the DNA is TGTGCCAGCAGCCCGGGACGTCCTCCACTTTACGAGCAGTACTTC. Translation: CASSPGRPPLYEQYF.

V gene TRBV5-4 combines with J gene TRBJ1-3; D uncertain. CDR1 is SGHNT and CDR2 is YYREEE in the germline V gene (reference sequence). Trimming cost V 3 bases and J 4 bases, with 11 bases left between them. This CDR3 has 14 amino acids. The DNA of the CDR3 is TGTGCCAGCAGCTCAACCTCGATGGGAAACACCATATATTTT. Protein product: CASSSTSMGNTIYF.

This chain's CDR3 is CASSSRQARHTQYF. The CDR3 coding sequence is TGTGCCAGCAGCAGCCGACAGGCCAGACATACGCAGTATTTT. The chain is built from TRBV7-2 and TRBJ2-3; tentatively, D is TRBD1 (6 bases). CDR3 length: 14 amino acids. Germline V CDR1 and CDR2: SGHTA, FQGNSA. V was trimmed by 5 bases and J by 7 bases, leaving 16 bases between them.

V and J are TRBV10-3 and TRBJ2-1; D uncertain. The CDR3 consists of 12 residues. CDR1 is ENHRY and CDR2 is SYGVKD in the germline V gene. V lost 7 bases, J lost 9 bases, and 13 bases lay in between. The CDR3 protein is CAIKAGHGEQFF. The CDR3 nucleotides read TGTGCCATCAAGGCTGGTCACGGTGAGCAGTTCTTC.

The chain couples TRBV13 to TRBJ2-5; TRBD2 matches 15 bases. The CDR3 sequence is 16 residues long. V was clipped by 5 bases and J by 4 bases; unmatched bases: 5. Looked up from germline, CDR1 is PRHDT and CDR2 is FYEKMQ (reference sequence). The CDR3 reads CASSGGTSGRLETQYF. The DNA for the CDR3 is TGTGCCAGCAGCGGCGGGACTAGCGGGAGGCTAGAGACCCAGTACTTC.

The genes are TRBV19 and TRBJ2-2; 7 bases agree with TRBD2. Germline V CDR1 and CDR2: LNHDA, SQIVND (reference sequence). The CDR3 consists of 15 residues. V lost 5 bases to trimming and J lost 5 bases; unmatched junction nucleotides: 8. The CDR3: CASSLLAGPTGELFF. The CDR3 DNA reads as TGTGCCAGTAGTCTCTTAGCGGGTCCGACCGGGGAGCTGTTTTTT.

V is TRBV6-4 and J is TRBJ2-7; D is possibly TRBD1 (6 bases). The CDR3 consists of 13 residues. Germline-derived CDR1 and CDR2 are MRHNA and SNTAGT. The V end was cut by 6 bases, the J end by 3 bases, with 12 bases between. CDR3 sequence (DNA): TGTGCCAGCAGGAAGGACAGCCTCTACGAGCAGTACTTC. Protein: CASRKDSLYEQYF.

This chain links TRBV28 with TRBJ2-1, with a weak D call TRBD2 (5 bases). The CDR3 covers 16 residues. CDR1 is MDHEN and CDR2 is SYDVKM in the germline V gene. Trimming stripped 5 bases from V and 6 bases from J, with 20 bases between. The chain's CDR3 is CASSIPTRPSGNEQFF. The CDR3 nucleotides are TGTGCCAGCAGTATCCCCACTAGACCTTCCGGCAATGAGCAGTTCTTC.

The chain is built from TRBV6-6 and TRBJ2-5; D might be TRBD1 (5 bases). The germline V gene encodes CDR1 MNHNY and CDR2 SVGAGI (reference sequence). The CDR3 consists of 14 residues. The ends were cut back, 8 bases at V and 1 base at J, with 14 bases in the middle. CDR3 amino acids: CASEGAWAQETQYF. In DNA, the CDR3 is TGTGCCAGCGAAGGGGCCTGGGCCCAAGAGACCCAGTACTTC.

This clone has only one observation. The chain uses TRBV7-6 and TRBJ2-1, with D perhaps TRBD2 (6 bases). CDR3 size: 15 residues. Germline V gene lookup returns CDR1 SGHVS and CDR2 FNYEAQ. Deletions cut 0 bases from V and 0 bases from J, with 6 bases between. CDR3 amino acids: CASSLAGLSYNEQFF. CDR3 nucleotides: TGTGCCAGCAGCTTAGCGGGACTCTCCTACAATGAGCAGTTCTTC.

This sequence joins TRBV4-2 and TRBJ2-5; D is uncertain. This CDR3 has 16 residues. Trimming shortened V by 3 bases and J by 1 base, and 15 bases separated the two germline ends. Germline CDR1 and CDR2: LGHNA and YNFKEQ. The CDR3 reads CASSQNSLQSQETQYF. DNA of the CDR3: TGTGCCAGCAGCCAGAACTCATTACAGAGCCAAGAGACCCAGTACTTC.

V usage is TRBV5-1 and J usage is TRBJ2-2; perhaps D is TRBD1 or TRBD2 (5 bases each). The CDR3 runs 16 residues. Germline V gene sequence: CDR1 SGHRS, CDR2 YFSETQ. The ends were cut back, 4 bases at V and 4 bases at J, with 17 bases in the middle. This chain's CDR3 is CASSRKLGPSTGELFF. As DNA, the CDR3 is TGCGCCAGCAGCCGGAAACTGGGACCGAGCACCGGGGAGCTGTTTTTT.

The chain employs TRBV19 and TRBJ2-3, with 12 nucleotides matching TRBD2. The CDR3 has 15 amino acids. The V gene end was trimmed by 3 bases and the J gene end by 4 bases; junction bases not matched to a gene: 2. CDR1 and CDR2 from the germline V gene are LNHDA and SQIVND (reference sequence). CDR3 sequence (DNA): TGTGCCAGTAGTATTAGACTAGCGGGAGCAGATACGCAGTATTTT. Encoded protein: CASSIRLAGADTQYF. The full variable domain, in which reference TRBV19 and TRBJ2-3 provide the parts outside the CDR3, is DGGITQSPKYLFRKEGQNVTLSCEQNLNHDAMYWYRQDPGQGLRLIYYSQIVNDFQKGDIAEGYSVSREKKESFPLTVTSAQKNPTAFYLCASSIRLAGADTQYFGPGTRLTVL.

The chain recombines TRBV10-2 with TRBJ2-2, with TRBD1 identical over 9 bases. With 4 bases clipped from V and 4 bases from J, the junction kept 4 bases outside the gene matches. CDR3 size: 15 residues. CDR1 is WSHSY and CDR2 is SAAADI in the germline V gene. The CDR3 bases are TGCGCCAGCAGTGTAGCGACAGGGGGCACCGGGGAGCTGTTTTTT. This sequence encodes CASSVATGGTGELFF.